This is a list of T cell receptor beta chains from one sample in a study of cytotoxic CD8 clonotypes in ibrutinib-treated CLL. Assay: immunoSEQ multiplex PCR; the TCRdb copy retains only in-frame clones and omits some. Of around 140,000 clones in the sample, over 75% are singletons; the top ten hold around 2.1%. Sequenced material: PBMCs, taken after 24 months of ibrutinib treatment. The receptors stem from a human donor with chronic lymphocytic leukemia. CDR3s include the opening cysteine and the closing phenylalanine or tryptophan. Fields, in order: clone size, V gene, J gene, D gene, CDR3 DNA, CDR3 protein. A D gene is named only where the DNA matches it firmly. Some rows have no size entry. The others give once, few or many, or a class for an expanded clone.

.	TRBV4-2	TRBJ2-3	.	TGTGCCAGCAGCTTGGGGACCGGGAAAGCGCAGTATTTT	CASSLGTGKAQYF
once	TRBV10-3	TRBJ1-1	TRBD1	TGTGCCATCAGTGAGCCGGGACAGGGGGGCACTGAAGCTTTCTTT	CAISEPGQGGTEAFF
once	TRBV27	TRBJ2-4	.	TGTGCCAGCAGTTTATCGACAGGTCTAGCCAAAAACATTCAGTACTTC	CASSLSTGLAKNIQYF
.	TRBV28	TRBJ1-1	TRBD1	TGTGCCAGCAGTGGATGGGACAGTCCTAACACTGAAGCTTTCTTT	CASSGWDSPNTEAFF
.	TRBV5-5	TRBJ2-3	TRBD2	TGTGCCAGCAGTCACACCCCAGCGGGAGTTAGCACAGATACGCAGTATTTT	CASSHTPAGVSTDTQYF
.	TRBV4-3	TRBJ2-2	.	TGCGCCAGCAGCCAAGAACGGGCGGGCGGGGAGCTGTTTTTT	CASSQERAGGELFF
.	TRBV4-1	TRBJ2-3	.	TGCGCCAGCAGCCAAGATCGGGGGACAGCCACAGATACGCAGTATTTT	CASSQDRGTATDTQYF
.	TRBV5-8	TRBJ1-5	TRBD1	TGTGCCAGCAGCTTGGCAGCAGGGGGCGGCAATCAGCCCCAGCATTTT	CASSLAAGGGNQPQHF
.	TRBV7-2	TRBJ2-1	.	TGTGCCAGCAGCTATACTAACCGTGAGCAGTTCTTC	CASSYTNREQFF
.	TRBV6-5	TRBJ1-1	.	TGTGCCAGCAGCCCGAATACAGGGCGCGCCATACCTTTCTTT	CASSPNTGRAIPFF
.	TRBV6-1	TRBJ2-3	.	TGTGCCAGCAGTGTCGCGGGGGATACGCAGTATTTT	CASSVAGDTQYF
.	TRBV9	TRBJ2-7	.	TGTGCCAGCAGCGTAGGCGGTATTCCCTCCTACGAGCAGTACTTC	CASSVGGIPSYEQYF
.	TRBV27	TRBJ2-5	.	TGTGCCAGCAGTGTTAGCCGACAGGACCGCCAAGAGACCCAGTACTTC	CASSVSRQDRQETQYF
.	TRBV10-3	TRBJ2-1	TRBD2	TGTGCCATCAGAAGGACTAGCGGGACCAATGAGCAGTTCTTC	CAIRRTSGTNEQFF
.	TRBV27	TRBJ2-1	.	TGTGCCTACACCTCGGGGCAGATCAATGAGCAGTTCTTC	CAYTSGQINEQFF
.	TRBV29-1	TRBJ1-4	.	TGCAGCGTTGAAAGGGGGACAAAACTGTTTTTT	CSVERGTKLFF
.	TRBV27	TRBJ2-7	.	TGTGCCAGCAGTCCGGCACTAGCAACCTACGAGCAGTACTTC	CASSPALATYEQYF
.	TRBV5-5	TRBJ1-5	.	TGTGCCAGCAGCTTGGTTATAAGGAGCAATCAGCCCCAGCATTTT	CASSLVIRSNQPQHF
.	TRBV28	TRBJ1-4	.	TGTGCCAGCAGTACGACTACAACGCTTTATGAAAAACTGTTTTTT	CASSTTTTLYEKLFF
.	TRBV9	TRBJ1-2	.	TGTGCCAGCAGCTTTCGGACAGCTAACTATGGCTACACCTTC	CASSFRTANYGYTF
.	TRBV28	TRBJ1-2	.	TGTGCCAGCAGTTATAGACCCTTGGGAGGCTACACCTTC	CASSYRPLGGYTF
.	TRBV7-9	TRBJ2-3	TRBD2	TGTGCCAGCAGCTTGGGGGGGTCCGCAGATACGCAGTATTTT	CASSLGGSADTQYF
.	TRBV7-3	TRBJ2-3	.	TGTGCCAGCAGCTCCCTCTCGAGGGGAGATACGCAGTATTTT	CASSSLSRGDTQYF
.	TRBV19	TRBJ2-4	TRBD1	TGTGCCAGTAGTGTAGGGACCAGTAGGACAGGGCGTCTAGCCAAAAACATTCAGTACTTC	CASSVGTSRTGRLAKNIQYF
.	TRBV5-1	TRBJ2-2	TRBD2	TGCGCCAGCAGCCTCCAGCGGGGGGGAGCCGGGGAGCTGTTTTTT	CASSLQRGGAGELFF
.	TRBV20-1	TRBJ2-7	.	TGCAGTGCTACGGGGACAGAGCAGTACTTC	CSATGTEQYF
.	TRBV6-6	TRBJ1-4	TRBD1	TGTGCCAGCAACCACAGGGGCACTAATGAAAAACTGTTTTTT	CASNHRGTNEKLFF
.	TRBV6-1	TRBJ2-7	.	TGTGCCAGCAGTGAACAGGGGAACGAGCAGTACTTC	CASSEQGNEQYF
once	TRBV5-1	TRBJ2-3	.	TGCGCCAGCAGCTCATCCGGGACCCTCGCGGATACGCAGTATTTT	CASSSSGTLADTQYF
.	TRBV5-1	TRBJ1-5	.	TGCGCCAGCAGCTTGGGGGACCGACTAAATCAGCCCCAGCATTTT	CASSLGDRLNQPQHF
.	TRBV19	TRBJ2-3	.	TGTGCCACCCTCACCGGGGACAGCACAGATACGCAGTATTTT	CATLTGDSTDTQYF
.	TRBV11-2	TRBJ1-1	TRBD1	TGTGCCAGCAGCTCACTAAGGGGACAGGGGGTATCTGAAGCTTTCTTT	CASSSLRGQGVSEAFF
.	TRBV30	TRBJ1-2	.	TGTGCCCGATTACCGGGAGGGGGTTCTACTGGCTACACCTTC	CARLPGGGSTGYTF
.	TRBV5-1	TRBJ1-3	.	TGCGCCAGCAGCTCACAGGACTCTGGAAACACCATATATTTT	CASSSQDSGNTIYF
.	TRBV5-1	TRBJ2-3	.	TGCGCCAGCAGCTATGATGGGGGTCAGGCAGATACGCAGTATTTT	CASSYDGGQADTQYF
.	TRBV5-5	TRBJ1-4	.	TGTGCCAGCAGCTTGTGGGGATCAACTAATGAAAAACTGTTTTTT	CASSLWGSTNEKLFF
.	TRBV7-2	TRBJ2-7	TRBD2	TGTGCCAGCAGCTTAAGGTCGGGGGGTATCTACGAGCAGTACTTC	CASSLRSGGIYEQYF
.	TRBV10-3	TRBJ2-2	.	TGTGCCATCCCAGGTACCGGGGAGCTGTTTTTT	CAIPGTGELFF
once	TRBV6-5	TRBJ2-7	TRBD1	TGTGCCAGCAGTTACCGATTGAGGGGGCCTACCTACGAGCAGTACTTC	CASSYRLRGPTYEQYF
.	TRBV7-6	TRBJ2-3	.	TGTGCCAGCAGTTTGACGTCGGGGCGGGGCCTCACAGATACGCAGTATTTT	CASSLTSGRGLTDTQYF
.	TRBV10-3	TRBJ1-3	.	TGTGCCATCAGTGAGTCTTGGGGTATTATCTCTGGAAACACCATATATTTT	CAISESWGIISGNTIYF
.	TRBV10-3	TRBJ2-5	TRBD2	TGTGCCATCAGTGTGGGGACTAGCGGGGGACAAGAGACCCAGTACTTC	CAISVGTSGGQETQYF
once	TRBV11-2	TRBJ2-1	.	TGTGCCAGCAGCTACGGCTCCTACAATGAGCAGTTCTTC	CASSYGSYNEQFF
.	TRBV28	TRBJ2-3	TRBD1	TGTGCCAGCAGTTCGACAGGGGGCGGGAATACGCAGTATTTT	CASSSTGGGNTQYF
once	TRBV4-3	TRBJ2-3	TRBD2	TGCGCCAGCAGCCAAGGATCGGGGGGGTACACAGATACGCAGTATTTT	CASSQGSGGYTDTQYF
once	TRBV5-5	TRBJ2-2	TRBD2	TGTGCCAGCAGCCAGACTAGCGGGAGGGCCGGGGAGCTGTTTTTT	CASSQTSGRAGELFF
.	TRBV19	TRBJ2-1	TRBD2	TGTGCCAGTAGTATAGGCCCTCCGGCCCTCTCTAGCGGGAAGTACAATGAGCAGTTCTTC	CASSIGPPALSSGKYNEQFF
.	TRBV27	TRBJ1-1	.	TGTGCCAGCAGTTTATGGTCTGGCCAAGAAGCTTTCTTT	CASSLWSGQEAFF